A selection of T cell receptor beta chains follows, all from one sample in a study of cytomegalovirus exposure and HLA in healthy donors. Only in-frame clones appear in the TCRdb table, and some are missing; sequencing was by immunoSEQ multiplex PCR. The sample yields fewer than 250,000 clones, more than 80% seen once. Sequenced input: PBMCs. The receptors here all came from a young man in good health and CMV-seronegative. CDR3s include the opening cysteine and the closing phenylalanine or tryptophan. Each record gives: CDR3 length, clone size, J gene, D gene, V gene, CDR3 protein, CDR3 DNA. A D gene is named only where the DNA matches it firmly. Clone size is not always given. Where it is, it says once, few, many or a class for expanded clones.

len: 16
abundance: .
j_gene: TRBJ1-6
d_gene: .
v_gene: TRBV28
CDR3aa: CASFDSARRDNSPLHF
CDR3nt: TGTGCCAGCTTTGACAGTGCGCGACGAGATAATTCACCCCTCCACTTT

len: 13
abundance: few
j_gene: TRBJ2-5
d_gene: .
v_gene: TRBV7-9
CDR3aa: CASSPRGQETQYF
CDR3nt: TGTGCCAGCAGCCCCCGAGGACAAGAGACCCAGTACTTC

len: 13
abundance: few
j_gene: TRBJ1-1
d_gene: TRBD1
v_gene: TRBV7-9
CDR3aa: CASSRQGGTEAFF
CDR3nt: TGTGCCAGCAGCCGACAGGGGGGCACTGAAGCTTTCTTT

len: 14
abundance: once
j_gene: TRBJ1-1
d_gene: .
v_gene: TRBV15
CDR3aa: CATSRDPAGTEAFF
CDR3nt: TGTGCCACCAGCAGAGATCCGGCGGGGACTGAAGCTTTCTTT

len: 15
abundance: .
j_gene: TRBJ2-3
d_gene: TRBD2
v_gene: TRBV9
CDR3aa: CASSVDGGEQDTQYF
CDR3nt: TGTGCCAGCAGCGTAGACGGGGGGGAGCAAGATACGCAGTATTTT

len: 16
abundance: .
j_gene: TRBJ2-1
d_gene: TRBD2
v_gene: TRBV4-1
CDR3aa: CASSSHSGGPYNEQFF
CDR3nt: TGCGCCAGCAGCTCTCATAGCGGGGGACCCTACAATGAGCAGTTCTTC

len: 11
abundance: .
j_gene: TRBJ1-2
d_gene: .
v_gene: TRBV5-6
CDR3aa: CASSHSYGYTF
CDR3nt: TGTGCCAGCAGCCACAGCTATGGCTACACCTTC

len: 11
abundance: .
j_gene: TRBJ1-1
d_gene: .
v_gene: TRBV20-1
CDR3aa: CSAPGGTEAFF
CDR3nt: TGCAGTGCCCCGGGAGGGACTGAAGCTTTCTTT

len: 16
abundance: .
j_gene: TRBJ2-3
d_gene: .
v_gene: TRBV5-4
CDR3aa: CASSLGGWGYSDTQYF
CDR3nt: TGTGCCAGCAGCTTGGGAGGGTGGGGATATTCCGATACGCAGTATTTT

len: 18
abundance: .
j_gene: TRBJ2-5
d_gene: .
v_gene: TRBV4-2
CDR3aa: CASSQEETSGYGQETQYF
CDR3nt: TGTGCCAGCAGCCAAGAAGAGACTTCAGGGTACGGCCAAGAGACCCAGTACTTC

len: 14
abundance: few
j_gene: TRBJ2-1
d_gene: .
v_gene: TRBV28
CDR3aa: CASSRQQGYNEQFF
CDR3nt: TGTGCCAGCAGTAGACAACAGGGCTACAATGAGCAGTTCTTC

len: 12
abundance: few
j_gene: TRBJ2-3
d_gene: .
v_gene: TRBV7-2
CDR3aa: CASSLARDTQYF
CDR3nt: TGTGCCAGCAGTCTGGCTAGAGATACGCAGTATTTT

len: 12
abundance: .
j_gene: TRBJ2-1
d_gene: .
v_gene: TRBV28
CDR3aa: CASSLSYNEQFF
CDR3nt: TGTGCCAGCAGCCTCTCCTACAATGAGCAGTTCTTC

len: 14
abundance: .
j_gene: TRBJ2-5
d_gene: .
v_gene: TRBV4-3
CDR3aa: CASSQVGGEETQYF
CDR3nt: TGCGCCAGCAGCCAAGTTGGGGGCGAAGAGACCCAGTACTTC

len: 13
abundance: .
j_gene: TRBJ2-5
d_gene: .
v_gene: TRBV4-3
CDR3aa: CASSQDRQETQYF
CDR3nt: TGCGCCAGCAGCCAAGATCGCCAAGAGACCCAGTACTTC

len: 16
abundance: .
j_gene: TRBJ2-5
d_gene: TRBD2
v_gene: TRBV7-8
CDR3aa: CASSSRPGGGWETQYF
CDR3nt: TGTGCCAGCAGCTCAAGACCGGGGGGAGGTTGGGAGACCCAGTACTTC

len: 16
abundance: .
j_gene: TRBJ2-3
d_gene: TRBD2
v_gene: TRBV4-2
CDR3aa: CASSQASGGGTDTQYF
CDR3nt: TGTGCCAGCAGCCAAGCTAGCGGGGGGGGCACAGATACGCAGTATTTT

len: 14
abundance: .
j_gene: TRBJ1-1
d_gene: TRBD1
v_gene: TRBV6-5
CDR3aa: CASSRDSLNTEAFF
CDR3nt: TGTGCCAGCAGTCGGGACAGCTTGAACACTGAAGCTTTCTTT

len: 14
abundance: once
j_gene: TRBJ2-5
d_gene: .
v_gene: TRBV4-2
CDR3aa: CASSQGTRQETQYF
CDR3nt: TGTGCCAGCAGCCAAGGAACTAGACAAGAGACCCAGTACTTC

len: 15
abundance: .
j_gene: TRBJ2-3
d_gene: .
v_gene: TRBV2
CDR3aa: CASSENGGGTDTQYF
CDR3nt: TGTGCCAGCAGTGAGAACGGGGGAGGCACAGATACGCAGTATTTT

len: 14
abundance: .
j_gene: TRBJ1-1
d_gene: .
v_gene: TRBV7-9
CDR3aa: CASSPTGRATEAFF
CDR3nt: TGTGCCAGCAGCCCGACAGGCCGAGCAACTGAAGCTTTCTTT

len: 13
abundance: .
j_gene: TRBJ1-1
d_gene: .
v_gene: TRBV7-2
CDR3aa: CASSLGANTEAFF
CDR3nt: TGTGCCAGCAGCTTAGGGGCGAACACTGAAGCTTTCTTT

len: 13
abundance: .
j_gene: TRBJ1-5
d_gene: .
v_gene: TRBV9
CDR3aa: CASSVHSNQPQHF
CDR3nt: TGTGCCAGCAGCGTTCATAGCAATCAGCCCCAGCATTTT

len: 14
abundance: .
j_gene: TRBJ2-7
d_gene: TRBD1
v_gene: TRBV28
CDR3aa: CASSAGGNSYEQYF
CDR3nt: TGTGCCAGCAGTGCAGGGGGAAATTCCTACGAGCAGTACTTC

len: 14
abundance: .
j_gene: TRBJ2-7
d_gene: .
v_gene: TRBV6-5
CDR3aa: CASSPLDKTHEQYF
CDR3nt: TGTGCCAGCAGTCCCCTGGACAAAACCCACGAGCAGTACTTC

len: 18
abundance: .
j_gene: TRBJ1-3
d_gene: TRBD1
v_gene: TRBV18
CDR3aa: CASSRGTGQATAGNTIYF
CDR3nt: TGTGCCAGCTCACGGGGGACAGGGCAAGCGACTGCTGGAAACACCATATATTTT

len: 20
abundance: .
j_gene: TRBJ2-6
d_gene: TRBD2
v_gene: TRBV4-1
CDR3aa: CASSEAVGTSGGYGASVLTF
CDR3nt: TGCGCCAGCAGCGAAGCCGTGGGGACTAGCGGGGGTTATGGGGCCAGCGTCCTGACTTTC

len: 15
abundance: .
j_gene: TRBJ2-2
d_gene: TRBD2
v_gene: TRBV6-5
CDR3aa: CASQPPLAGRTELFF
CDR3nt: TGTGCCAGCCAACCCCCGCTAGCGGGGAGGACGGAGCTGTTTTTT

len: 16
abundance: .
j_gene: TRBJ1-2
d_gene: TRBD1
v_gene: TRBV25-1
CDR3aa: CASSDHRQTGTHGYTF
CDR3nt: TGTGCCAGCAGTGATCACCGACAGACAGGGACTCATGGCTACACCTTC

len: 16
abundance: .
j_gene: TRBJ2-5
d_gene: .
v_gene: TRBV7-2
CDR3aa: CASSLAGLGVQETQYF
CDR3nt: TGTGCCAGCAGCTTAGCAGGGTTAGGGGTCCAAGAGACCCAGTACTTC

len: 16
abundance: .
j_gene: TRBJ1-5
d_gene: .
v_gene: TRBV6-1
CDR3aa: CASSVTRTAVNQPQHF
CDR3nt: TGTGCCAGCAGTGTAACTAGGACCGCCGTTAATCAGCCCCAGCATTTT

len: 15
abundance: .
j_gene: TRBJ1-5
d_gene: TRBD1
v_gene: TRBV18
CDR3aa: CASSRTGMSNQPQHF
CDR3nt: TGTGCCAGCTCACGGACAGGGATGAGCAATCAGCCCCAGCATTTT

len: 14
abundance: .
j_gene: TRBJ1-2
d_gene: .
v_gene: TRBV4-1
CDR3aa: CASSHPSRADGYTF
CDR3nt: TGCGCCAGCAGCCACCCCTCGAGGGCCGATGGCTACACCTTC

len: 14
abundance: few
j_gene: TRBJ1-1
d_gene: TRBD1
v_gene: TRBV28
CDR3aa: CASSFETGGTEAFF
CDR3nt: TGTGCCAGCAGTTTCGAAACAGGGGGCACTGAAGCTTTCTTT

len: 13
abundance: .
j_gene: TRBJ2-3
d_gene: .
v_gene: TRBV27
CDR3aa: CATRRGSTDTQYF
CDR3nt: TGTGCCACCCGCAGAGGTAGCACAGATACGCAGTATTTT